Detailed here is one T cell receptor (beta chain). The target antigen is unknown. This record comes from a study of shared clonotypes between healthy human individuals. Study observations and caveats: A reduction in generation probabilities was seen for non-shared clonotypes relative to those shared by all four donors. Memory subsets generally showed smaller estimated richness than naive subsets did.

Clones were sequenced by immunoSEQ multiplex PCR, and TCRdb holds only the in-frame ones, with some missing. Found here are about 1.1 million clones, about four fifths of them singletons; the top ten hold 0.6% to 0.7%. V was pared by 0 bases and J by 5 bases, with 11 bases between. Germline V gene sequence: CDR1 ENHRY, CDR2 SYGVKD. The CDR3 runs to 14 residues. J is TRBJ2-7 and V is TRBV10-3; D is undetermined. The sequenced material came from memory CD4+ T cells from PBMCs. As to subset: CD45RA-negative fraction. This receptor was taken from a man in his late teens or twenties in good health. Some clones in this sample may be carry-over from other donors' samples. CDR3 sequence: CAISESSNLDEQYF. The CDR3 DNA is TGTGCCATCAGTGAGTCGTCCAATCTCGACGAGCAGTACTTC.